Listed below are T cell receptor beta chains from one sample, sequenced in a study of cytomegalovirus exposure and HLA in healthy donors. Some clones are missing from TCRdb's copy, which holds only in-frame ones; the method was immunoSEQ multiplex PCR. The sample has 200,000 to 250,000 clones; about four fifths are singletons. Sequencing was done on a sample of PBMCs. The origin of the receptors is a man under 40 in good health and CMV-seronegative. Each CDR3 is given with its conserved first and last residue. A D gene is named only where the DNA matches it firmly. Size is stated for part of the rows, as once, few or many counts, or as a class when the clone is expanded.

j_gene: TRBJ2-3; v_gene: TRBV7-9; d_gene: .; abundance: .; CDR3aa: CASSSGGTDRTDTQYF; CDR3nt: TGTGCCAGCAGCTCTGGAGGGACGGACCGCACAGATACGCAGTATTTT
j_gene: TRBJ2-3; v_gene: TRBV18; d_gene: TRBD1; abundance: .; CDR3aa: CASSPRGGQVITDTQYF; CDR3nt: TGTGCCAGCTCACCACGGGGCGGACAGGTTATCACAGATACGCAGTATTTT
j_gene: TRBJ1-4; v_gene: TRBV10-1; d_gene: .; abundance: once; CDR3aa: CASSHRVPLLREKLFF; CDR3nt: TGCGCCAGCAGTCATCGGGTACCACTTCTTAGGGAAAAACTGTTTTTT
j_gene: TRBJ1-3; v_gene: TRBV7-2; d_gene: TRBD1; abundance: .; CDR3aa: CASSLRPLDRGSGNTIYF; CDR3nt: TGTGCCAGCAGCTTACGACCCCTTGACAGGGGGTCTGGAAACACCATATATTTT
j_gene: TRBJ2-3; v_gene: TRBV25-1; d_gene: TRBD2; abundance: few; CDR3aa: CASSRSGGRGDTQYF; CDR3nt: TGTGCCAGCAGTAGAAGCGGGGGGCGTGGAGATACGCAGTATTTT
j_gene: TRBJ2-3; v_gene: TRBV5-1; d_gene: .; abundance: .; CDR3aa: CASSLVSGTDTQYF; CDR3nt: TGCGCCAGCAGCTTGGTGTCCGGCACAGATACGCAGTATTTT
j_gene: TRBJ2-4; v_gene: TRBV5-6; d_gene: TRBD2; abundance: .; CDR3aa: CASSWGGAKNIQYF; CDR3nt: TGTGCCAGCAGCTGGGGGGGGGCCAAAAACATTCAGTACTTC
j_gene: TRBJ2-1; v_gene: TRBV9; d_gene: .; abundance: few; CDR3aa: CASSVQGQDEQFF; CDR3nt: TGTGCCAGCAGCGTACAGGGGCAGGATGAGCAGTTCTTC
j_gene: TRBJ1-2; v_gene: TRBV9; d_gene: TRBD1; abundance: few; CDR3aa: CASSVDWTGAPNYGYTF; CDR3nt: TGTGCCAGCAGCGTAGACTGGACAGGGGCGCCTAACTATGGCTACACCTTC
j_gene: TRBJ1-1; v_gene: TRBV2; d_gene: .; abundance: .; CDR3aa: CASIDRMNTEAFF; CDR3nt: TGTGCCAGCATAGACAGAATGAACACTGAAGCTTTCTTT
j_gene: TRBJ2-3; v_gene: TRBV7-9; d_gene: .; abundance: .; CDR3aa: CASSLAEIARADTQYF; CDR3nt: TGTGCCAGCAGCTTAGCGGAGATAGCGAGGGCGGATACGCAGTATTTT
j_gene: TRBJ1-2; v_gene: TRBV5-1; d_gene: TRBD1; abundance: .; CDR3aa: CASSAQGAYGYTF; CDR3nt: TGCGCCAGCAGCGCACAGGGGGCGTATGGCTACACCTTC
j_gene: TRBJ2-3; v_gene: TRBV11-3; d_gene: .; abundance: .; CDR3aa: CASSAGPTDTQYF; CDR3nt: TGTGCCAGCAGCGCTGGGCCCACAGATACGCAGTATTTT
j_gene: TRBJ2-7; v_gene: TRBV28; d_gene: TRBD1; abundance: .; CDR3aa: CASISWDRGHEQYF; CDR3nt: TGTGCCAGCATCTCCTGGGACAGGGGCCACGAGCAGTACTTC
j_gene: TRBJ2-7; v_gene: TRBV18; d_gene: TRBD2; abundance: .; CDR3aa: CASSPPTGGGHYEQYF; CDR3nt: TGTGCCAGCTCACCACCGACGGGGGGAGGGCACTACGAGCAGTACTTC
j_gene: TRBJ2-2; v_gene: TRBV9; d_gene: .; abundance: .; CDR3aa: CASSDDGAGWDGELFF; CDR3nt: TGTGCCAGCAGCGACGATGGGGCAGGGTGGGACGGGGAGCTGTTTTTT
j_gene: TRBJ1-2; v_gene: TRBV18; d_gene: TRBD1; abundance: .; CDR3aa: CASSPDRGSGYTF; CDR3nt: TGTGCCAGCTCACCGGACAGGGGTTCTGGCTACACCTTC
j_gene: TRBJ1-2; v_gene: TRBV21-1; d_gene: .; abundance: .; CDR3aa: CASSNGGSGYGYTF; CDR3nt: TGTGCCAGCAGCAACGGAGGCTCGGGCTATGGCTACACCTTC
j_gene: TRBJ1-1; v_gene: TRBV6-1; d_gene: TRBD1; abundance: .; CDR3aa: CASSDPTGGRTEAFF; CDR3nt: TGTGCCAGCAGTGACCCTACAGGGGGGCGCACTGAAGCTTTCTTT
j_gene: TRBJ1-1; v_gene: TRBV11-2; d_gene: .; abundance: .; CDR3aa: CASSLLVDERNFF; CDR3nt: TGTGCCAGCAGCTTACTAGTTGATGAGCGGAATTTCTTT
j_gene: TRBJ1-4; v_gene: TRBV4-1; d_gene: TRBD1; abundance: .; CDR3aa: CASSQEGGQKILFF; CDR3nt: TGCGCCAGCAGCCAAGAGGGGGGACAGAAGATTTTGTTTTTT
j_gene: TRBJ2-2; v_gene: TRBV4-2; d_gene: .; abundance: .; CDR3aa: CASSQGTQGTGELFF; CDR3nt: TGTGCCAGCAGCCAAGGTACTCAGGGAACCGGGGAGCTGTTTTTT
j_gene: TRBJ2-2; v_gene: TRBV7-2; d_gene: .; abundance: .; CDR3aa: CASSPYVGGNTGELFF; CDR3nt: TGTGCCAGCAGCCCATATGTGGGGGGGAACACCGGGGAGCTGTTTTTT
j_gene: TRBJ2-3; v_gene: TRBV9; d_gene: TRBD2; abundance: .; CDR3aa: CASSRGGGTDTQYF; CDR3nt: TGTGCCAGCAGTCGCGGGGGGGGAACAGATACGCAGTATTTT
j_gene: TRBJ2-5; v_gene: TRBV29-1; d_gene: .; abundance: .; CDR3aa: CSVDPGEETQYF; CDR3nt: TGCAGCGTTGATCCGGGAGAAGAGACCCAGTACTTC
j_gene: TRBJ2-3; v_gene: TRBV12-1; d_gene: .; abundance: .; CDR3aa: CASSFPDRNTTDTQYF; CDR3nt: TGTGCCAGCAGCTTCCCGGACAGGAATACCACAGATACGCAGTATTTT
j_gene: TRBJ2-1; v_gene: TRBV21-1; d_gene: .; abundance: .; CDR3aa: CASSKPNNEQFF; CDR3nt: TGTGCCAGCAGCAAACCCAACAATGAGCAGTTCTTC
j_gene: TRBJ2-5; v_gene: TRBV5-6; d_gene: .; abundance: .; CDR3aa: CASSQGRGKLETQYF; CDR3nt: TGTGCCAGCAGCCAAGGAAGGGGGAAATTGGAGACCCAGTACTTC
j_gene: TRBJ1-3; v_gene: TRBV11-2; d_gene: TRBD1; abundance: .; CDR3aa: CASSLAPQGGQGNTIYF; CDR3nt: TGTGCCAGCAGCTTAGCCCCCCAGGGGGGACAAGGAAACACCATATATTTT
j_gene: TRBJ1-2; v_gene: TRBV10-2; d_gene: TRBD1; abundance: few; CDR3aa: CASLGQGGYTF; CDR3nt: TGCGCCAGCCTGGGACAGGGAGGCTACACCTTC
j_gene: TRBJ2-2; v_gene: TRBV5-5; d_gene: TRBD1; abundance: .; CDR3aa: CASSFGQVNTGELFF; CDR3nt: TGTGCCAGCAGCTTCGGACAGGTGAACACCGGGGAGCTGTTTTTT
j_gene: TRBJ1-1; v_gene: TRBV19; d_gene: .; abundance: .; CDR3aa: CASSIQGSTEAFF; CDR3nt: TGTGCCAGTAGTATACAGGGAAGTACTGAAGCTTTCTTT
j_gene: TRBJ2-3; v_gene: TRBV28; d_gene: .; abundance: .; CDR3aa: CASSLPRTDTQYF; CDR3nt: TGTGCCAGCAGTTTACCGAGGACAGATACGCAGTATTTT
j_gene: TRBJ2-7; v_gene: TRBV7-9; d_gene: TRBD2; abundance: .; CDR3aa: CAAGRGSPYEQYF; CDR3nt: TGTGCCGCCGGGCGGGGGTCCCCCTACGAGCAGTACTTC
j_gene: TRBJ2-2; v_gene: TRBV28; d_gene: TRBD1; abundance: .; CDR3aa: CASSFEDRGHTGELFF; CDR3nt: TGTGCCAGCAGTTTCGAGGACAGGGGTCACACCGGGGAGCTGTTTTTT
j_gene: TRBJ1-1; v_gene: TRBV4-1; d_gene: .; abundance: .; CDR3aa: CASSQGSPSPGAFF; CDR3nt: TGCGCCAGCAGCCAAGGTTCCCCTTCCCCGGGGGCTTTCTTT
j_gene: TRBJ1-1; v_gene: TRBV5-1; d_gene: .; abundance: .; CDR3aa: CASSLAGREAFF; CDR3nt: TGCGCCAGCAGCTTGGCCGGCAGGGAAGCTTTCTTT
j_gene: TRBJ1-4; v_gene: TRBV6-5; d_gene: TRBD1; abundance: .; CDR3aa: CASRPRTGANEKLFF; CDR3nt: TGTGCCAGCAGACCCCGGACAGGGGCGAATGAAAAACTGTTTTTT
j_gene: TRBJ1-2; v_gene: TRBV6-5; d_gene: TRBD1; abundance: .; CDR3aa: CASSYASTGPVAGYTF; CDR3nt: TGTGCCAGCAGTTACGCCTCGACAGGGCCGGTCGCTGGCTACACCTTC
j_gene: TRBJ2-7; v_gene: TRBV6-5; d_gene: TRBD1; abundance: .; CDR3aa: CASSLTGNAGHEQYF; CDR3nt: TGTGCCAGCAGCCTGACAGGGAACGCTGGCCACGAGCAGTACTTC
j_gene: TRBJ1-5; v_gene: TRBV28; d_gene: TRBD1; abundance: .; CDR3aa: CASSLGQGGGNDQPQHF; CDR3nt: TGTGCCAGCAGTTTAGGCCAGGGGGGTGGTAACGATCAGCCCCAGCATTTT
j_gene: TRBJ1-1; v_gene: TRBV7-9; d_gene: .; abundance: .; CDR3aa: CASSLDFGGGRMGTEAFF; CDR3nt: TGTGCCAGCAGCTTAGATTTTGGCGGGGGACGGATGGGCACTGAAGCTTTCTTT
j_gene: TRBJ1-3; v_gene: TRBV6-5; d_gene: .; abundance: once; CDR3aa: CASSYQGGDGNTIYF; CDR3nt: TGTGCCAGCAGTTACCAAGGGGGGGATGGAAACACCATATATTTT
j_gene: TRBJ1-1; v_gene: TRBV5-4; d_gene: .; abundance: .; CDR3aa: CASSLDGGRVEAFF; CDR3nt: TGTGCCAGCAGCTTGGACGGGGGGCGAGTTGAAGCTTTCTTT
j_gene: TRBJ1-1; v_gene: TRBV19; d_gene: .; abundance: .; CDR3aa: CASSDSLNTEAFF; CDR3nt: TGTGCCAGTTCGGACAGCCTGAACACTGAAGCTTTCTTT
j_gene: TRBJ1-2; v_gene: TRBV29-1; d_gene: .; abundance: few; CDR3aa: CSVEEGGSLTGGYTF; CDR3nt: TGCAGCGTTGAAGAGGGGGGGTCCCTAACGGGGGGCTACACCTTC
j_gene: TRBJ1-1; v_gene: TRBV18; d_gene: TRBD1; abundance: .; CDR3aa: CASSATTGRAFF; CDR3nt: TGTGCCAGCTCAGCCACGACAGGGAGAGCTTTCTTT
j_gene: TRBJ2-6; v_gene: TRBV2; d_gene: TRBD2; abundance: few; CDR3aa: CASSVASGGINIGSGANVLTF; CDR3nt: TGTGCCAGCAGTGTCGCTAGCGGGGGGATTAATATAGGGTCTGGGGCCAACGTCCTGACTTTC
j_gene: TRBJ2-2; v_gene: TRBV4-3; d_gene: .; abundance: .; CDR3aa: CASSQEQTVANTGELFF; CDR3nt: TGCGCCAGCAGCCAAGAACAGACAGTCGCGAACACCGGGGAGCTGTTTTTT
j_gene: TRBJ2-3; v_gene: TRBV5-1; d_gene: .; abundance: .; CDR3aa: CASSPLPGMSTDTQYF; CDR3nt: TGCGCCAGCAGCCCCTTACCCGGGATGAGTACAGATACGCAGTATTTT
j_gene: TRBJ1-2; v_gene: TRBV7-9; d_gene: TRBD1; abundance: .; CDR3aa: CASSPRTGAGYGYTF; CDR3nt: TGTGCCAGCAGCCCGCGGACAGGGGCAGGGTATGGCTACACCTTC
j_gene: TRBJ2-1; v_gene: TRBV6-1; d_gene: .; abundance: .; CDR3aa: CASSEAAGWNEQFF; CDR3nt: TGTGCCAGCAGTGAAGCGGCGGGGTGGAATGAGCAGTTCTTC
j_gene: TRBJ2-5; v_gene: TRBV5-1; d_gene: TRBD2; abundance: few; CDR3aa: CASSLPTSGYVQETQYF; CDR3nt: TGCGCCAGCAGCTTACCGACTAGCGGATACGTACAAGAGACCCAGTACTTC
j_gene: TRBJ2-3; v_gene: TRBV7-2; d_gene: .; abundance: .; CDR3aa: CASSLAGGQDTQYF; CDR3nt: TGTGCCAGCAGCTTAGCGGGGGGGCAAGATACGCAGTATTTT